This TCR beta chain emerged from a study of shared clonotypes between healthy human individuals. The table came from immunoSEQ multiplex PCR; TCRdb's copy has only in-frame clones and leaves some out. The data show under 350,000 clones, 87% seen once. This sequence originates from a man between 18 and 35 years old in good health. The sequenced material came from memory CD8+ T cells sorted from blood. The subset denotes: CD45RO+ cells pooled with CCR7-negative TemRA cells.

This CDR3 is CASSSLGTGDEKLFF. Written as DNA, the CDR3 is TGCGCCAGCAGCTCGCTAGGGACAGGGGATGAAAAACTGTTTTTT. This chain joins TRBV5-1 and TRBJ1-4, with 10 bases identical to TRBD1. The CDR3 is 15 amino acids. Per germline, CDR1 SGHRS and CDR2 YFSETQ. The ends lost 3 bases at V and 6 bases at J; junction bases unmatched: 5.